These 30 T cell receptor beta chains were sequenced from one sample in a study of T cells in narcolepsy. The protocol was immunoSEQ multiplex PCR, while the TCRdb copy is restricted to in-frame clones and leaves out a portion. The table lists 25,000 or so clones, roughly 74% of them singletons. The sequenced sample consisted of CD45RA- memory CD4+ T cells from PBMCs. The source is a human donor with narcolepsy.

This chain links TRBV4-2 with TRBJ2-1, with TRBD2 as a possible D gene (6 bases). Germline CDR1 and CDR2: LGHNA and YNFKEQ. V was trimmed by 0 bases and J by 5 bases, leaving 8 bases between them. The CDR3 spans 14 residues. The CDR3 bases are TGTGCCAGCAGCCAAGACCTAGCGAACAATGAGCAGTTCTTC. Amino acid sequence: CASSQDLANNEQFF.

This rearrangement joins TRBV9 to TRBJ2-2; D is unclear. Trimming removed 6 bases at V and 1 base at J, with 10 bases between. Germline lookup yields CDR1 SGDLS and CDR2 YYNGEE. CDR3 size: 14 residues. The CDR3: CASTGRVNTGELFF. The CDR3 nucleotides read TGTGCCAGCACCGGAAGGGTGAACACCGGGGAGCTGTTTTTT.

This clone showed up just a few times. J is TRBJ1-2 and V is TRBV2; D uncertain. V lost 7 bases and J lost 1, with 13 bases in between. This CDR3 has 14 residues. CDR1 and CDR2 (germline): SNHLY, FYNNEI. CDR3 amino acids: CASTSGGFNYGYTF. As DNA, the CDR3 is TGTGCCAGCACTTCAGGCGGATTTAACTATGGCTACACCTTC.

V usage is TRBV18 and J usage is TRBJ1-1; TRBD1 matches 7 bases. In germline, CDR1 is KGHSH, CDR2 LQKENI. V was pared by 4 bases and J by 1 base, with 9 bases of the junction left unmatched. There are 16 residues in the CDR3. The DNA of the CDR3 is TGTGCCAGCTCACTACGTCCCGGGACAGAGAACACTGAAGCTTTCTTT. It translates to CASSLRPGTENTEAFF.

This chain connects TRBV7-9 to TRBJ1-2, with TRBD1 identical over 9 bases. The length of the CDR3 is 18 residues. Germline CDR1 is SEHNR and CDR2 is FQNEAQ (reference sequence). The V segment lost 4 bases and the J segment 3 bases; nucleotides outside the gene matches: 15. CDR3 sequence reads: CASSSSHRDREAHYGYTF. CDR3 DNA: TGTGCCAGCAGCTCTAGTCACCGGGACAGGGAAGCCCACTATGGCTACACCTTC.

This clone was seen only a few times. The chain carries TRBV30 and TRBJ2-3, with D hard to call. Trimming pared 8 bases from V and 0 bases from J, leaving 12 bases between. This CDR3 comprises 13 residues. Per the germline V gene, CDR1 is GTSNPN and CDR2 is SVGIG (reference sequence). CDR3 bases: TGTGCCGGGCCGGGCGCTAGCACAGATACGCAGTATTTT. The encoded protein is CAGPGASTDTQYF.

The chain combines TRBV7-9 with TRBJ2-1; 7 bases align to TRBD2. CDR1 and CDR2 from the germline V gene are SEHNR and FQNEAQ (reference sequence). The length of the CDR3 is 19 residues. J gave up 2 bases and V 4 bases, and 17 bases lay outside the gene matches. This chain's CDR3 is CASSSSSRSSGVTYNEQFF. CDR3 sequence (DNA): TGTGCCAGCAGCTCTAGTTCCCGATCGAGCGGGGTAACCTACAATGAGCAGTTCTTC.

The gene calls are TRBV16 and TRBJ2-7, with no clear D. The V gene's germline CDR1 is KGHSY and CDR2 FQNENV. CDR3 length: 15 residues. With 5 bases removed from V and 4 bases from J, the gap between germline ends came to 18 bases. The CDR3 reads CASSANIVRAYEQYF. The CDR3 DNA reads as TGTGCCAGCAGCGCCAATATTGTACGGGCGTACGAGCAGTACTTC.

This clone has just a few counts. V and J are TRBV6-4 and TRBJ2-3; 9 bases are shared with TRBD1. V was clipped by 7 bases and J by 0 bases; unmatched bases: 5. CDR1 and CDR2 from the germline V gene are MRHNA and SNTAGT. This CDR3 has 15 amino acids. CDR3 sequence: CASKPGQGSTDTQYF. DNA of the CDR3: TGTGCCAGCAAACCGGGACAGGGAAGCACAGATACGCAGTATTTT.

This chain joins TRBV19 and TRBJ1-3; perhaps TRBD1 as D (6 bases). The CDR3 length is 16 residues. Deletions cut 10 bases from V and 0 bases from J, with 19 bases between. The germline CDR1 and CDR2 sequences are LNHDA and SQIVND (reference sequence). CDR3: CATEDSLSSSGNTIYF. The CDR3 coding sequence is TGTGCCACCGAGGACAGCCTGTCGAGCTCTGGAAACACCATATATTTT.

The chain has TRBV19 and TRBJ2-7; D ambiguous. Trimming stripped 0 bases from V and 1 base from J, with 4 bases between. The germline V gene encodes CDR1 LNHDA and CDR2 SQIVND (reference sequence). This CDR3 has 13 residues. For the CDR3, the DNA is TGTGCCAGTAGTATAGACAAATCCTACGAGCAGTACTTC. Translation: CASSIDKSYEQYF.

The chain employs TRBV2 and TRBJ2-7; D could derive from TRBD1 or TRBD2 (5 bases each). The CDR3 consists of 15 residues. The V end lost 1 base, the J end lost 6 bases, and 16 bases lay between the germline ends. Germline-derived CDR1 and CDR2 are SNHLY and FYNNEI. CDR3 sequence: CASSEVVGREGEQYF. The CDR3 DNA sequence: TGTGCCAGCAGTGAAGTAGTGGGGCGCGAGGGCGAGCAGTACTTC.

The chain has TRBV6-4 and TRBJ2-7, with 9 bases fitting TRBD1. Unmatched junction bases numbered 0, after V lost 0 bases and J lost 6 bases. Germline CDR1 reads MRHNA; CDR2 reads SNTAGT. The length of the CDR3 is 13 residues. CDR3 sequence reads: CASSDSDRGEQYF. CDR3 DNA: TGTGCCAGCAGTGACTCGGACAGGGGCGAGCAGTACTTC.

CDR3 bases: TGTGCCAGCAGAGCCCCTGGAGGGACGTGGGGAAACACCATATATTTT. Protein product: CASRAPGGTWGNTIYF. The chain couples TRBV9 to TRBJ1-3, with TRBD1 as a possible D gene (5 bases). Per the germline V gene, CDR1 is SGDLS and CDR2 is YYNGEE. CDR3 length: 16 amino acids. The germline V and J ends were trimmed by 5 bases and 4 bases, with 19 bases remaining between them.

This sequence joins TRBV7-3 and TRBJ2-1; 11 bases fit TRBD2. The germline V gene encodes CDR1 SGHTA and CDR2 FQGTGA. Germline trimming cut 5 bases from V and 8 bases from J; bases unmatched to any gene: 5. This CDR3 spans 14 amino acids. The CDR3 nucleotides are TGTGCCAGCAGCACGGGACTAGCGGACCATGAGCAGTTCTTC. It encodes CASSTGLADHEQFF. Looking up the rest from reference TRBV7-3 and TRBJ2-1 gives the full variable domain: GAGVSQTPSNKVTEKGKYVELRCDPISGHTALYWYRQSLGQGPEFLIYFQGTGAADDSGLPNDRFFAVRPEGSVSTLKIQRTERGDSAVYLCASSTGLADHEQFFGPGTRLTVL.

The genes are TRBV13 and TRBJ2-7, with TRBD1 matching over 8 bases. V gave up 5 bases and J gave up 3 bases; unmatched junction bases: 6. Per the germline V gene, CDR1 is PRHDT and CDR2 is FYEKMQ (reference sequence). CDR3 size: 14 residues. CDR3 sequence reads: CASSIRTGLYEQYF. The DNA for the CDR3 is TGTGCCAGCAGCATCCGGACAGGGCTCTACGAGCAGTACTTC.

The rearrangement links TRBV13 to TRBJ1-1, with D unresolved. The CDR3 contains 14 residues. CDR1 is PRHDT, CDR2 FYEKMQ, per germline (reference sequence). V gave up 2 bases and J gave up 1 base, with 8 bases separating them. CDR3 nucleotide sequence: TGTGCCAGCAGCTTAATCGGGAGGAACACTGAAGCTTTCTTT. It translates to CASSLIGRNTEAFF.

The chain has TRBV30 and TRBJ2-1; D may be TRBD2 (6 bases). Trimming removed 4 bases from V and 3 bases from J, with 10 bases in between. CDR3 size: 13 residues. Germline values: CDR1 GTSNPN, CDR2 SVGIG (reference sequence). CDR3 bases: TGTGCCTGGACTGCGGGGAACTACAATGAGCAGTTCTTC. Encoded protein: CAWTAGNYNEQFF.

The chain carries TRBV7-6 and TRBJ1-1, with a possible D match to TRBD1 (5 bases). The germline gives CDR1 SGHVS, CDR2 FNYEAQ. Trimming took 6 bases from V and 6 from J, leaving 23 bases between them. CDR3 length equals 16 residues. In DNA form, the CDR3 reads TGTGCCAGCAGGCGTGACCCCGGGACCCCAATGGCTGAAGCTTTCTTT. This codes for CASRRDPGTPMAEAFF.

The chain recombines TRBV5-1 with TRBJ1-2; D unclear. The V gene lost 4 bases and the J gene lost 0 bases, with 10 bases spanning the gap. Germline values: CDR1 SGHRS, CDR2 YFSETQ. CDR3 length: 14 residues. CDR3 DNA sequence: TGCGCCAGCAGCCTCTTACAACCTAACTATGGCTACACCTTC. Translated: CASSLLQPNYGYTF.

The CDR3 coding sequence is TGTGCCAGCAGCCACCAGATAAACTATGGCTACACCTTC. Protein product: CASSHQINYGYTF. The rearrangement uses TRBV7-8 and TRBJ1-2, with D uncertain. Germline assignment: CDR1 SGHVS and CDR2 FQNEAQ. The CDR3 sequence is 13 residues long. Deletions cut 5 bases from V and 2 bases from J, with 9 bases between.

V usage is TRBV5-1 and J usage is TRBJ2-7, with D possibly being TRBD1 (5 bases). Deletions cut 3 bases from V and 4 bases from J, with 8 bases between. The CDR3 runs 12 residues. Germline V gives CDR1 SGHRS, CDR2 YFSETQ. The CDR3 DNA follows: TGCGCCAGCAGCTCCCCAGGGTACGAGCAGTACTTC. Encoded protein: CASSSPGYEQYF.

CDR3 coding DNA: TGTGCCAGCAGCGTATTGGGGGCAGACTATGGCTACACCTTC. Protein product: CASSVLGADYGYTF. This sequence joins TRBV9 and TRBJ1-2; weak D call: TRBD1 (6 bases). CDR3 length: 14 amino acids. CDR1 and CDR2 (germline): SGDLS, YYNGEE. The V gene lost 1 base and the J gene lost 3 bases, with 10 bases spanning the gap.

This chain uses TRBV18 with TRBJ1-2, with a tentative D call TRBD1 (5 bases). From germline, CDR1 is KGHSH and CDR2 LQKENI. Trimming cost V 2 bases and J 3 bases, with 16 bases left between them. The CDR3 covers 16 residues. The CDR3, as DNA: TGTGCCAGCTCACCAGCGGCCACAGGCAGTGACTATGGCTACACCTTC. Its protein product is CASSPAATGSDYGYTF.

The gene calls are TRBV5-1 and TRBJ2-2; perhaps TRBD1 as D (6 bases). Germline lookup yields CDR1 SGHRS and CDR2 YFSETQ. V lost 3 bases, J lost 0 bases, and 12 bases lay in between. The CDR3 contains 16 residues. This CDR3 reads CASSWTQGSNTGELFF. The CDR3 nucleotides are TGCGCCAGCAGCTGGACACAGGGCTCGAACACCGGGGAGCTGTTTTTT.

This sequence joins TRBV18 and TRBJ1-1; 11 bases match TRBD1. V shed 4 bases, J shed 4 bases, and the junction held 11 bases outside the gene matches. Germline V gene data show CDR1 as KGHSH and CDR2 as LQKENI. The CDR3 sequence is 17 residues long. Written as DNA, the CDR3 is TGTGCCAGCTCACAGTACCGGTCCGGGACAGGGGGCACTGAAGCTTTCTTT. Its translation: CASSQYRSGTGGTEAFF. Supplemented by reference TRBV18 and TRBJ1-1, the full variable domain reads NAGVMQNPRHLVRRRGQEARLRCSPMKGHSHVYWYRQLPEEGLKFMVYLQKENIIDESGMPKERFSAEFPKEGPSILRIQQVVRGDSAAYFCASSQYRSGTGGTEAFFGQGTRLTVV.

The chain recombines TRBV19 with TRBJ1-5; possibly TRBD1 for D (6 bases). V lost 0 bases and J 0 bases, leaving 12 bases between the germline ends. Germline CDR1 is LNHDA and CDR2 is SQIVND (reference sequence). The CDR3 totals 17 residues. The CDR3 protein is CASSIEGGSNSNQPQHF. The CDR3 coding sequence is TGTGCCAGTAGTATAGAGGGGGGCAGTAATAGCAATCAGCCCCAGCATTTT.

The chain couples TRBV14 to TRBJ2-1; D is unclear. CDR1 is SGHDN, CDR2 FVKESK, per germline. V lost 1 base and J lost 3, with 10 bases in between. CDR3 size: 15 residues. CDR3 nucleotide sequence: TGTGCCAGCAGCCAAGTAAAGGGCGGCTACAATGAGCAGTTCTTC. Encoded protein: CASSQVKGGYNEQFF.

The chain couples TRBV5-1 to TRBJ1-1; D call uncertain. The CDR3 is 15 amino acids. Germline CDR1 and CDR2: SGHRS and YFSETQ. V was clipped by 0 bases and J by 0 bases, with 9 bases between them. The CDR3 sequence is CASSLDGPMNTEAFF. As DNA, the CDR3 is TGCGCCAGCAGCTTGGACGGACCCATGAACACTGAAGCTTTCTTT.

The rearrangement links TRBV19 to TRBJ2-3; weak D call: TRBD2 (6 bases). The germline V and J ends were trimmed by 2 bases and 4 bases, with 10 bases remaining between them. The CDR3 is 14 residues long. Germline lookup yields CDR1 LNHDA and CDR2 SQIVND (reference sequence). The DNA for the CDR3 is TGTGCCAGTAGTATAAGCGGGCTTCCAGATACGCAGTATTTT. Translating gives CASSISGLPDTQYF.